This paragraph covers one TCR beta chain sequence. No antigen is known for it. There are no base qualities to consult, and no much larger clone falls within one base. This sample stems from a study of blood T cell repertoires in COVID-19 (dated by TCRdb to 2018 to 2021). Describing the broader study: The collaborator samples originated in the United States, Italy and Spain and spanned the acute and convalescent phases of COVID-19. The prospective study material was composed of cDNA or gDNA derived from T cells, B-cell-depleted T cells, or PBMCs. The sample metadata nearly always contained a de-identified subject ID, COVID-19 status, age in years and sex. The repertoires were released in a freely available public database meant as a resource for research on the immune response to SARS-CoV-2. Subjects who had been exposed to COVID-19, were actively infected with it, or had recovered from it provided the deeply sampled blood TCRbeta repertoires that made up the dataset. Where HLA class I and class II types were available, the types were taken from metadata supplied by the sample provider, not from assay-based typing. Samples came from the ongoing ImmuneRACE study (first 160 participants) plus 1,254 subjects from 6 global collaborators.

The immunoSEQ Assay, a bias-controlled multiplex PCR, was used to amplify TCRbeta CDR3 regions from genomic DNA. In the source study's methods: Within the assay, amplification of reference gene primers was used to estimate how many nucleated cells each sample contained. To quantify the absolute abundance of each unique TCRbeta CDR3 rearrangement, sequence reads were collapsed and filtered. For each sample, productive Simpson clonality was calculated by taking the square root of Simpson's diversity index across productive rearrangements. Held by TCRdb, this immuneACCESS table contains in-frame sequences only and omits some clones. Under half of the omission traces to an unresolved V gene where checked; the cause of the rest is unknown. For V, J and clone size, that table is used; D and trimming come from the DNA. The sample has 110,000 or so clones on record, 81% of them singletons. Approximately 1.5% of the sample is taken by the ten largest.

On the study overall, not on this receptor specifically: Clinical and demographic metadata were provided uncurated, with the amount varying by source and participant.

Whole blood was collected in K2EDTA tubes by collaborating institutions according to the institutions' own protocols. For TCRbeta analysis, collaborators shipped samples in one of three forms: frozen whole blood, isolated PBMCs, or DNA extracted from either of those sample types. V is pared back by 1 base and J by 4 bases, with 5 bases lying between the germline termini. The CDR1 and CDR2 encoded by the germline V gene are SGHTA and FQGNSA. From the cysteine up to the phenylalanine, the CDR3 has a length of 13 residues. CDR3 DNA is the only sequence kept; it has 39 bases, read in frame from the first base.

This TCR derives from a man in his fifties with acute or convalescent COVID-19. The V and J genes are TRBV7-2 and TRBJ2-1, with the D gene call left open. The sequenced sample consisted of peripheral blood. The nucleotide sequence reads TGTGCCAGCAGCTTAGGTCCGTACAATGAGCAGTTCTTC. Its translation reads: CASSLGPYNEQFF.